The present T cell receptor beta chain was sequenced within a study of cytomegalovirus exposure and HLA in healthy donors. At the level of the study: Unique TCRs from HLA-typed donors, 80 million to 90 million of them, were held in an early data release. Study-level points and caveats: The study dropped some indistinguishable V segments, TRBV6-2 and TRBV6-3 among them. An Asian-associated ancestry cluster reportedly showed fewer N-insertions than the roughly 670-donor mean in a later analysis. In a later analysis, across HLA loci, associated TCR counts were highest for DRB1, lowest for HLA-C.

PCR used 60 Vbeta primers and 13 Jbeta primers. TCRdb's table, derived via immunoSEQ multiplex PCR, lists solely in-frame clones and lacks some. This sample carries 150,000 or so clones, less than 80% of them seen once, and the ten largest clones take under 2.5%. V lost 5 bases to trimming and J lost 7 bases, with 14 bases between them. Per germline, CDR1 SQVTM and CDR2 ANQGSEA. This CDR3 has 12 residues. The sample holds a few counts of this clone. Its antigen is still unknown. The chain uses TRBV29-1 and TRBJ1-2, with D perhaps matching TRBD1 (5 bases). The sequence was collected from a man between 25 and 39 years old in good health and CMV-seronegative. The specimen was PBMCs. CDR3: CSVKGREGGYTF. CDR3 DNA: TGCAGCGTTAAGGGCAGGGAAGGTGGCTACACCTTC.